This T cell receptor beta chain was captured in a study of blood T cell repertoires in COVID-19. Study as a whole: The United States, Italy and Spain provided the acute and convalescent COVID-19 samples. T cells, B-cell-depleted T cells, or PBMCs supplied cDNA or gDNA.

In the original analysis: Reference gene primer amplification gave nucleated cell count estimates. Repertoires were generated with immunoSEQ multiplex PCR, while TCRdb's copy carries only in-frame clones and drops some. V, J and clone size were drawn from that table, and D and trimming were deduced from the DNA. The sample shows about 130,000 clones, 85% of them seen only once. V gave up 2 bases and J gave up 4 bases, with 15 bases separating them. The germline V gene encodes CDR1 SGHTA and CDR2 FQGNSA. There are 15 residues in the CDR3. This chain connects TRBV7-2 to TRBJ2-7; D may be TRBD1 (6 bases). Material: peripheral blood. The sequence came from a man older than 75 with active or convalescent COVID-19. The CDR3 sequence: CASSLTYRVEYEQYF. DNA for the CDR3: TGTGCCAGCAGCTTAACCTACAGGGTGGAATACGAGCAGTACTTC.